This T cell receptor beta chain was sequenced for a study of a mutant IDH1 vaccine in newly diagnosed glioma. Study summary: Earlier care involved radiotherapy, temozolomide, or both, and the majority received both.

Time point in this sample: week 35, safety follow-up. Alongside topical imiquimod, each dose of vaccine comprised 300 ug of mutant IDH1 20-mer peptide. The repertoire was sequenced with immunoSEQ multiplex PCR; TCRdb's copy has only in-frame clones and lacks some. Of 60,000 or so clones listed, about 85% are singletons. Germline V gene data show CDR1 as MGHRA and CDR2 as YSYEKL. V was cut by 0 bases and J by 7 bases, with 18 bases left in between. There are 16 residues in the CDR3. Comment on this clone: Its antigen is unknown.

The source material was PBMCs, sampled from a glioma patient whose treatment included an IDH1 peptide vaccine. The receptor was isolated from a man younger than 45 with glioma. The chain combines TRBV4-1 with TRBJ1-2; D is ambiguous. In DNA, the CDR3 is TGCGCCAGCAGCCAAGATAGCACAATACTTAGAGGTGGCTACACCTTC. Translation gives CASSQDSTILRGGYTF.